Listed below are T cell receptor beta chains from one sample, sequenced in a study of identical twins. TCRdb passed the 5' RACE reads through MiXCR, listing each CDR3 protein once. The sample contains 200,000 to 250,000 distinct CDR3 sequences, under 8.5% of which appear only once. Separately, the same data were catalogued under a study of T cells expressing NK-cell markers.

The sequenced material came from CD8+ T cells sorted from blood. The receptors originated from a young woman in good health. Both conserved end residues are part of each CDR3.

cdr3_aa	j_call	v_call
CASRESSGASYEQYF	TRBJ2-7	TRBV2
CASSSTGSYNSPLHF	TRBJ1-6	TRBV11-2
CATSRSGTLYDEQYF	TRBJ2-7	TRBV15
CASRRRGERYSNQPQHF	TRBJ1-5	TRBV6-2/TRBV6-3
CATSPTAGGEQFF	TRBJ2-1	TRBV24-1
CSALDRGYGYTF	TRBJ1-2	TRBV29-1
CASRSSLDYEQYF	TRBJ2-7	TRBV7-9
CSVGSGASGELFF	TRBJ2-2	TRBV29-1
CATSLSLRGPTGELFF	TRBJ2-2	TRBV27
CASSGLAGGYEQFF	TRBJ2-1	TRBV9
CASPVGVAGGNEQFF	TRBJ2-1	TRBV2
CASSELRGQPTYEQYF	TRBJ2-7	TRBV2
CSADGQGGDEQFF	TRBJ2-1	TRBV20-1
CASSLSGVGYEQYF	TRBJ2-7	TRBV27
CASSFGGEDQPQHF	TRBJ1-5	TRBV12-3/TRBV12-4
CASSYRGETSYNEQFF	TRBJ2-1	TRBV6-5
CATGTSSGELFF	TRBJ2-2	TRBV24-1
CASGPTSGITVEDIQYF	TRBJ2-4	TRBV7-9
CASSYKTGRNTGELFF	TRBJ2-2	TRBV7-8
CASSLRAGGPYNEQFF	TRBJ2-1	TRBV5-1
CASSLSEQYF	TRBJ2-7	TRBV2
CASSPPPALEAGEQYF	TRBJ2-7	TRBV7-9
CSARSGKSYEQYF	TRBJ2-7	TRBV20-1
CASSLTGGVVNEQFF	TRBJ2-1	TRBV5-1
CASSFGTGGYTF	TRBJ1-2	TRBV7-9
CASSLEAGRRDEQYF	TRBJ2-7	TRBV5-1
CASSLDLVPGELFF	TRBJ2-2	TRBV27
CASTQSSYEQYF	TRBJ2-7	TRBV12-3/TRBV12-4
CASSSPGTGLGTQYF	TRBJ2-3	TRBV11-3
CASGGQGKWIQYF	TRBJ2-5	TRBV12-5
CASSLVDRAGNTEAFF	TRBJ1-1	TRBV7-6
CASSHAQGPLSTEAFF	TRBJ1-1	TRBV3-1
CAWSSGSSYEQYF	TRBJ2-7	TRBV30
CASSPRGGGNTEAFF	TRBJ1-1	TRBV9
CASSKRQAYNEQFF	TRBJ2-1	TRBV6-2/TRBV6-3
CASTPGGLAGSYEQYF	TRBJ2-7	TRBV7-2
CASNRGDNEQFF	TRBJ2-1	TRBV9
CASSQVAGGTWEQYF	TRBJ2-7	TRBV3-1
CASTHQTEGINEQFF	TRBJ2-1	TRBV7-3
CASSLRAGPEETQYF	TRBJ2-5	TRBV13
CAISEMGADTFQETQYF	TRBJ2-5	TRBV10-3
CASSLETNYGYTF	TRBJ1-2	TRBV5-1
CASSLGRSLYNEQFF	TRBJ2-1	TRBV12-3/TRBV12-4
CASSLGFTAATEQYF	TRBJ2-7	TRBV13
CASSLDGTEAFF	TRBJ1-1	TRBV7-3
CASSLGPYDSNQPQHF	TRBJ1-5	TRBV7-8
CASSLSNNEQFF	TRBJ2-1	TRBV5-1
CASSYSSPYNEQFF	TRBJ2-1	TRBV6-5
CASSQVGRADGYTF	TRBJ1-2	TRBV4-1
CATATAGGENEQFF	TRBJ2-1	TRBV19
CASSFWAVWTDTQYF	TRBJ2-3	TRBV27
CASSSKAPYEQYF	TRBJ2-7	TRBV5-5
CASSLSLGSYNSPLHF	TRBJ1-6	TRBV7-6
CASSQMQGAEAFF	TRBJ1-1	TRBV4-1
CASSPLSPGVKDTQYF	TRBJ2-3	TRBV27